Sequencing of this T cell receptor (beta chain) was carried out in a study of shared clonotypes between healthy human individuals. This CDR3 spans 14 amino acids. Germline V gives CDR1 SGHRS, CDR2 YFSETQ. V lost 0 bases and J lost 10, with 16 bases in between. Clones were sequenced by immunoSEQ multiplex PCR, and TCRdb holds only the in-frame ones, with some missing. The repertoire holds about 2 million clones, with 85% to 95% as singletons. The chain employs TRBV5-1 and TRBJ1-1, with D possibly TRBD1 on 5 matching bases. Sequenced sample: naive CD4+ T cells sorted from blood. Subset described: CD45RA+ positively selected. This TCR came from a man between 18 and 35 years old in good health. CDR3 amino acids: CASSLGDSNNLAFF. The CDR3 nucleotides read TGCGCCAGCAGCTTGGGTGACAGTAACAACTTAGCTTTCTTT.